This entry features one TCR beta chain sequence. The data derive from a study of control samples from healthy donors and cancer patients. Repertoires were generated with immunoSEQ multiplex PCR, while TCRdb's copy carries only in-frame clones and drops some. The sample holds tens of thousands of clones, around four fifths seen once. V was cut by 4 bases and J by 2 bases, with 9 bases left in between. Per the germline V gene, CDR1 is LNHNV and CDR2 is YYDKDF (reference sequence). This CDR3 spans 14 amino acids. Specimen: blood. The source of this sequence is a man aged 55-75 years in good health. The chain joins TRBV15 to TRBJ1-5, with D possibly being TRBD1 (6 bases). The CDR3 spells CATSTRQGNQPQHF. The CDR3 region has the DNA TGTGCCACCAGCACTAGACAGGGCAATCAGCCCCAGCATTTT.